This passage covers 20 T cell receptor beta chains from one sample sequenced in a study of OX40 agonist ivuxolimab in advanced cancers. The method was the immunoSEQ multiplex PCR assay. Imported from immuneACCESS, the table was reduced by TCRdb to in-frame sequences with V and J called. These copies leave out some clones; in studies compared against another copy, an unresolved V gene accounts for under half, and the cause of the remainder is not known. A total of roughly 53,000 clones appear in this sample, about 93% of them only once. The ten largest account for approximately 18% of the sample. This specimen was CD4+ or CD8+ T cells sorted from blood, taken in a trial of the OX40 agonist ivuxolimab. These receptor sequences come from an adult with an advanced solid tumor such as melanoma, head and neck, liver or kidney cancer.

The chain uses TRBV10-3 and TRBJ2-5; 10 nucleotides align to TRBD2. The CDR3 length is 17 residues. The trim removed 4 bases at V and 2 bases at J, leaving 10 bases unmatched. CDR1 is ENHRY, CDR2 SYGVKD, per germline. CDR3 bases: TGTGCCATCAGTGTCTCACTAGCGGGGATATCACAAGAGACCCAGTACTTC. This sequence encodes CAISVSLAGISQETQYF.

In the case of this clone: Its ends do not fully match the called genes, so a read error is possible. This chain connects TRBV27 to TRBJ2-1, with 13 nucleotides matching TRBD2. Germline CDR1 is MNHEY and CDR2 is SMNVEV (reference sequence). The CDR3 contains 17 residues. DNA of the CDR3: TGTGCCAGCAGTTTCGGACTAGCGGGAGTCTCCTCCAATGAGCAGTTCTTC. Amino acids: CASSFGLAGVSSNEQFF.

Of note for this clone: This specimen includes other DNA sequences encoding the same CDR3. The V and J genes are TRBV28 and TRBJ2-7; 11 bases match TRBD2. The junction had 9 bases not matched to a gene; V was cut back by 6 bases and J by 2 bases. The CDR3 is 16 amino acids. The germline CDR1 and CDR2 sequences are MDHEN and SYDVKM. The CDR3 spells CASRPPGTSGTYEQYF. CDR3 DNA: TGTGCCAGCAGACCTCCTGGGACTAGCGGTACCTACGAGCAGTACTTC.

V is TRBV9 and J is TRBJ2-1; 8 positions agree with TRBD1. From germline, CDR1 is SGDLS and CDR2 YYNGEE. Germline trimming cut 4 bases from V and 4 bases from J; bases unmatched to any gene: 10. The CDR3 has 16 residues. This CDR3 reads CASSHNPDREYNEQFF. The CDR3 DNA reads TGTGCCAGCAGCCACAACCCGGACAGGGAATACAATGAGCAGTTCTTC.

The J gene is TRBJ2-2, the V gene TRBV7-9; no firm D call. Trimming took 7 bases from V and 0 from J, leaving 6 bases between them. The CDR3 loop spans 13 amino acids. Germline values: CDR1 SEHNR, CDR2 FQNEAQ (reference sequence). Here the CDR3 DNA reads TGTGCCAGCACCCCGCCGAACACCGGGGAGCTGTTTTTT. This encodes CASTPPNTGELFF.

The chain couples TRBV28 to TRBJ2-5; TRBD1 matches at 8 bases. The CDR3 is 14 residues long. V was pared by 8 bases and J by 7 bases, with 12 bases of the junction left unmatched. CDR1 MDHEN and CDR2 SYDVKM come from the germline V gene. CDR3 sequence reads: CASRTGTGTGTQYF. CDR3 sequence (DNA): TGTGCCAGCCGAACCGGGACAGGTACCGGGACCCAGTACTTC.

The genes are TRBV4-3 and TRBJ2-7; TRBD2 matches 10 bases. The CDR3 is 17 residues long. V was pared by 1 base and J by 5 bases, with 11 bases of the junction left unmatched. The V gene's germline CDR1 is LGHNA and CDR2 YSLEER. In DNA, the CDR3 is TGCGCCAGCAGCCAAGGCTATGGTACTAGCGGGATAAACGAGCAGTACTTC. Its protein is CASSQGYGTSGINEQYF.

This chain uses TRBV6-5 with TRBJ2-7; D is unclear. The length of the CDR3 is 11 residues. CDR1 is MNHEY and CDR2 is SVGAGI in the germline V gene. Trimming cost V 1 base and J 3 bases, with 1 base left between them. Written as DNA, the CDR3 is TGTGCCAGCAGTTACTACTACGAGCAGTACTTC. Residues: CASSYYYEQYF.

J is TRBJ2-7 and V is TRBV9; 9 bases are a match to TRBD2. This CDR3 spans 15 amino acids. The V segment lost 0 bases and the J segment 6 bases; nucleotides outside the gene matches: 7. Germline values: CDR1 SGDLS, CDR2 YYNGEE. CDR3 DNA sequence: TGTGCCAGCAGCGTAGGGGGTAGCGGGAGATCCGAGCAGTACTTC. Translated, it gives CASSVGGSGRSEQYF.

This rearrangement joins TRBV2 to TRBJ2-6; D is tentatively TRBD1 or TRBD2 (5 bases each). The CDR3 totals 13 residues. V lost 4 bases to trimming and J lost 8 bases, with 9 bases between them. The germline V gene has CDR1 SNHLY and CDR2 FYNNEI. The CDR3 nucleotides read TGTGCCAGCAGTGGAGGGGTAACCAACGTCCTGACTTTC. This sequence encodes CASSGGVTNVLTF.

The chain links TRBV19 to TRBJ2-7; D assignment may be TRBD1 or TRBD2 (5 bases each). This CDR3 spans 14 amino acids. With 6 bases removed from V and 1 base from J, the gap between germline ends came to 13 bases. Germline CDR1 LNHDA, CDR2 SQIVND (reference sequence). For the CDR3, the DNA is TGTGCCAGTAGACCGGGACCCCTATCCTACGAGCAGTACTTC. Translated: CASRPGPLSYEQYF. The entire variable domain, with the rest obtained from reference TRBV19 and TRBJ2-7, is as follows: DGGITQSPKYLFRKEGQNVTLSCEQNLNHDAMYWYRQDPGQGLRLIYYSQIVNDFQKGDIAEGYSVSREKKESFPLTVTSAQKNPTAFYLCASRPGPLSYEQYFGPGTRLTVT.

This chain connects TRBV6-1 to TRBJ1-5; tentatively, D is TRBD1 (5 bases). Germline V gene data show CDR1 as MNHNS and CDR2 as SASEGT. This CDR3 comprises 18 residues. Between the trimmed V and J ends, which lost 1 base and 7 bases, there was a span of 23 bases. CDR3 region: CASSEGFIVGGIMQPQHF. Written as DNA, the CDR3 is TGTGCCAGCAGTGAAGGGTTTATAGTTGGGGGGATAATGCAGCCCCAGCATTTT.

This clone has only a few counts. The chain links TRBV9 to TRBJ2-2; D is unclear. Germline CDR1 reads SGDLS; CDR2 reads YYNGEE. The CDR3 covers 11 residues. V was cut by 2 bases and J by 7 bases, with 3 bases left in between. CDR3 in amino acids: CASSVRGELFF. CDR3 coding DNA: TGTGCCAGCAGCGTCCGCGGGGAGCTGTTTTTT.

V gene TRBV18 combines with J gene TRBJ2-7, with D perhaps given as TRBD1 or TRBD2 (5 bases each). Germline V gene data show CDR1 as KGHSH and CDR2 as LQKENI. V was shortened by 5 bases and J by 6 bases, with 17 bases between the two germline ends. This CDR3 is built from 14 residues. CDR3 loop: CASSSSGRAGEQYF. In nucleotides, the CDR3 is TGTGCCAGCTCATCCTCGGGCAGGGCGGGCGAGCAGTACTTC.

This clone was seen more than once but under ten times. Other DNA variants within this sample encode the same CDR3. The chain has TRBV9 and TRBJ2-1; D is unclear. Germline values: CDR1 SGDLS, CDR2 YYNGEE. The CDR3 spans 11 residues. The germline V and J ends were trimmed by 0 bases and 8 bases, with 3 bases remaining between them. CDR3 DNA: TGTGCCAGCAGCGTAGGGTATGAGCAGTTCTTC. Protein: CASSVGYEQFF.

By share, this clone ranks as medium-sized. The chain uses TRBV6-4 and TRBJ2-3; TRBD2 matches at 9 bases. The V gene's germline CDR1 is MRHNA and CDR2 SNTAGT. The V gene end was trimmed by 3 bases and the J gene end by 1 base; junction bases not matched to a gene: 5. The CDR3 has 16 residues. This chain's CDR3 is CASSETSGGGTDTQYF. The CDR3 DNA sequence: TGTGCCAGCAGTGAGACTAGCGGAGGAGGCACAGATACGCAGTATTTT.

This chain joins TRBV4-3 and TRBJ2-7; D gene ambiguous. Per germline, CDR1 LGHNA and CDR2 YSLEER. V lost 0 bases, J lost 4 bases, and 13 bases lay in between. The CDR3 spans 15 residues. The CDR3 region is CASSQDLAAQYEQYF. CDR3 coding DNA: TGCGCCAGCAGCCAAGATCTGGCGGCGCAATACGAGCAGTACTTC.

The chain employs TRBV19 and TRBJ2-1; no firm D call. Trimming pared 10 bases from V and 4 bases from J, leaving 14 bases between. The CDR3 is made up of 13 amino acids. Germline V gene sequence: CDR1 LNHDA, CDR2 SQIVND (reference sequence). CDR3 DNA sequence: TGTGCCACCTCACTGGCAATTTACAATGAGCAGTTCTTC. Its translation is CATSLAIYNEQFF. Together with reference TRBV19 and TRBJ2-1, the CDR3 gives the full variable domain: DGGITQSPKYLFRKEGQNVTLSCEQNLNHDAMYWYRQDPGQGLRLIYYSQIVNDFQKGDIAEGYSVSREKKESFPLTVTSAQKNPTAFYLCATSLAIYNEQFFGPGTRLTVL.

The CDR3 DNA reads TGTGCCAGCAGCCCCTGGGACAGGGCTGAAAAACTGTTTTTT. Residues: CASSPWDRAEKLFF. This rearrangement joins TRBV7-9 to TRBJ1-4, with 9 nucleotides matching TRBD1. The length of the CDR3 is 14 residues. Germline V gene lookup returns CDR1 SEHNR and CDR2 FQNEAQ (reference sequence). The trim removed 5 bases at V and 7 bases at J, leaving 5 bases unmatched.

The CDR3: CATSPGTSGSTGANVLTF. As DNA, the CDR3 is TGTGCCACCAGCCCAGGGACTAGCGGGAGTACTGGGGCCAACGTCCTGACTTTC. The chain uses TRBV15 and TRBJ2-6; 14 bases agree with TRBD2. Germline V gives CDR1 LNHNV, CDR2 YYDKDF (reference sequence). The V segment lost 5 bases and the J segment 2 bases; nucleotides outside the gene matches: 5. The CDR3 totals 18 residues.